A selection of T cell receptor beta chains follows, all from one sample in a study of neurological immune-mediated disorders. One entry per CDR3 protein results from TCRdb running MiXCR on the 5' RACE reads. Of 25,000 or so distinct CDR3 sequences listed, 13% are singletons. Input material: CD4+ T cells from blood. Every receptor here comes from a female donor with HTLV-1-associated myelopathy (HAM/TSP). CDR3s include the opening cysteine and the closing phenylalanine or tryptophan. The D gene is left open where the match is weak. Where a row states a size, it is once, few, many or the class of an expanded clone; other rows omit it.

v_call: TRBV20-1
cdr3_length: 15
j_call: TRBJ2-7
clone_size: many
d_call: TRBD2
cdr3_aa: CSARDRLAGGYEQYF
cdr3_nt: TGCAGTGCTAGAGACCGATTAGCGGGAGGCTACGAGCAGTACTTC

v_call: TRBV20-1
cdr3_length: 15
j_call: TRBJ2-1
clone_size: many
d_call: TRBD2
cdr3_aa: CSARGGGGLYNEQFF
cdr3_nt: TGCAGTGCTAGAGGGGGGGGAGGCCTCTACAATGAGCAGTTCTTC

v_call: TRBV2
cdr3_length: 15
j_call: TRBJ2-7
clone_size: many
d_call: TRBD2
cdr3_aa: CASRTGIAGERRQYF
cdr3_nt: TGTGCCAGCAGGACGGGGATAGCGGGTGAGCGAAGGCAGTACTTC

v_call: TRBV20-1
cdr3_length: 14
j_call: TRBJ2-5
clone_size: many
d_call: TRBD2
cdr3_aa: CSARGGVGRETQYF
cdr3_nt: TGCAGTGCTAGGGGGGGGGTAGGACGGGAGACCCAGTACTTC

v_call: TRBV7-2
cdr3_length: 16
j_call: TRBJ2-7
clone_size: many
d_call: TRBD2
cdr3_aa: CASSLASGGAPYEQYF
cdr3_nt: TGTGCCAGCAGCTTAGCGTCCGGGGGGGCCCCCTACGAGCAGTACTTC

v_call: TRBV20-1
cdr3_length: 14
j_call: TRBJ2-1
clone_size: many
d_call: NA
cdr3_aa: CSARAPIATNEQFF
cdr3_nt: TGCAGTGCTAGAGCCCCTATCGCGACCAATGAGCAGTTCTTC

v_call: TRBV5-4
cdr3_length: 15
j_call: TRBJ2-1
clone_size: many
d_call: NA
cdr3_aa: CASSADGSSYNEQFF
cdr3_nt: TGTGCCAGCAGCGCAGACGGAAGCTCCTACAATGAGCAGTTCTTC

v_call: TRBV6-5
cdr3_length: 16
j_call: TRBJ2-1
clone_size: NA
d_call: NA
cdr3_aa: CASSPNLQEDILEQFF
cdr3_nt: TGTGCCAGCAGCCCCAATTTGCAGGAGGATATCCTTGAGCAGTTCTTC

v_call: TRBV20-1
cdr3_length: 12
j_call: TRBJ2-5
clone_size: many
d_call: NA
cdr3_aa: CSARTLGETQYF
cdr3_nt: TGCAGTGCTCGGACCTTGGGGGAGACCCAGTACTTC

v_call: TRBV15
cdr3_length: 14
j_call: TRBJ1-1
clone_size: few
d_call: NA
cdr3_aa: CATSRKRGDTKAFF
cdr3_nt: TGTGCCACCAGCAGGAAAAGGGGGGACACTAAAGCTTTCTTT

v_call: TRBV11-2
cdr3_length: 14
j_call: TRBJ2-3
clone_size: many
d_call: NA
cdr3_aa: CASSPPGGTDTQYF
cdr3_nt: TGTGCCAGCAGCCCCCCAGGGGGCACAGATACGCAGTATTTT

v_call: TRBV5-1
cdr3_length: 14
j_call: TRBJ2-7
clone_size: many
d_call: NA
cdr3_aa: CASSLAAGDYEQYF
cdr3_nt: TGCGCCAGCAGCTTGGCGGCGGGTGACTACGAGCAGTACTTC

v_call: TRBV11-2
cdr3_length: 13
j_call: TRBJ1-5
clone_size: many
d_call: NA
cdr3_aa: CASSPQINQPQHF
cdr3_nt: TGTGCCAGCAGCCCCCAGATCAATCAGCCCCAGCATTTT

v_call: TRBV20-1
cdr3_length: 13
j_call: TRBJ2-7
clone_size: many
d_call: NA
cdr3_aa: CSASPPRVNEQYF
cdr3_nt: TGCAGTGCTAGTCCCCCTAGGGTAAACGAGCAGTACTTC

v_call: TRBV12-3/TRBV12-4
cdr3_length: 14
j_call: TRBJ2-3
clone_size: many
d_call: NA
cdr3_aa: CASSPPLVGDTQYF
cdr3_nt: TGTGCCAGCAGTCCGCCACTAGTCGGAGATACGCAGTATTTT

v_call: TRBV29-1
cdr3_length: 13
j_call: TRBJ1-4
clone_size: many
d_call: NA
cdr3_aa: CSVLAHRGEKLFF
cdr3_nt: TGCAGCGTGTTGGCGCACCGGGGGGAAAAACTGTTTTTT

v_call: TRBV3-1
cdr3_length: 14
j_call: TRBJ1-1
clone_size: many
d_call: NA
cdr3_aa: CASSQQGINTEAFF
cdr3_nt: TGTGCCAGCAGCCAACAGGGGATAAACACTGAAGCTTTCTTT

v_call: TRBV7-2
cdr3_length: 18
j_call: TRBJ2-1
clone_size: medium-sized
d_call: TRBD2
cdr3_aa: CASSFNPGERGSYNEQFF
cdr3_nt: TGTGCCAGCAGCTTTAACCCAGGTGAGCGGGGGAGTTACAATGAGCAGTTCTTC

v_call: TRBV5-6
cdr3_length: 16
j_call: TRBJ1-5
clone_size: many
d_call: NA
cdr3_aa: CASSFQGGRSNQPQHF
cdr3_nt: TGTGCCAGCAGCTTTCAGGGTGGTCGGAGCAATCAGCCCCAGCATTTT

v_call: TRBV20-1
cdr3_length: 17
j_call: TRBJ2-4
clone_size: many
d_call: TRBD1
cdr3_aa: CSASESLWGTGSTIQYF
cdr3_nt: TGCAGTGCTAGTGAATCCCTCTGGGGGACAGGGAGTACCATTCAGTACTTC

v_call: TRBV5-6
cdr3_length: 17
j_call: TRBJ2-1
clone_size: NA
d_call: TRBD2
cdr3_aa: CASSQLSGLAGGNEQFF
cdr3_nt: TGTGCCAGCAGCCAATTATCGGGACTAGCGGGAGGCAATGAGCAGTTCTTC

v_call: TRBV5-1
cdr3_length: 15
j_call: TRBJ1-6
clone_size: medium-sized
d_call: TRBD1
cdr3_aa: CASSLSSTGTTPLHF
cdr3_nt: TGCGCCAGCAGCTTGTCCTCGACAGGGACCACACCCCTCCACTTT

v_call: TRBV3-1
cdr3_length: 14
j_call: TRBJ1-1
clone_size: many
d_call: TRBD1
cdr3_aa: CASSQEVDRAEAFF
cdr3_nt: TGTGCCAGCAGCCAAGAAGTGGACAGGGCTGAAGCTTTCTTT